In its sample, the clone carrying this T cell receptor beta chain was seen many times. The sample comes from a study of regulatory T cells in long-lasting Graves disease. The time point is: newly diagnosed GD, antithyroid drugs for less than 3 months. Generation of the TCR library employed RNA extracted from PBMCs. Graves' disease diagnosis was established per American Thyroid Association guidelines. Into tubes containing EDTA, nine milliliters of peripheral blood were drawn. From germline, CDR1 is SGHKS and CDR2 YYEKEE (reference sequence). The CDR3 has 13 amino acids. The V gene lost 0 bases and the J gene lost 5 bases, with 8 bases spanning the gap. Libraries of TCR beta came from iRepertoire HTBI primers plus Arm-PCR of CDR3 regions. Per the study methods: Around 59 TRBV and approximately 13 TRBJ segments were identified across samples. One entry per CDR3 protein, called by TCRdb with MiXCR from the multiplex PCR reads. TCRdb's processing, not the authors', yielded these V and J calls. The repertoire consists of 350,000 to 500,000 distinct CDR3 sequences, with about 14% occurring once and the leading ten covering approximately 17%.

The sample was also reused in another study, on T cells in Graves' hyperthyroidism and ophthalmopathy. That work adds: The blood repertoire included most of the expanded thyroid clonotypes above 0.001.

The starting material was peripheral blood mononuclear cells (PBMCs), obtained at new diagnosis, from a patient treated with antithyroid drugs. The chain carries TRBV5-5 and TRBJ1-1; D is unresolved. The TCR sequence derives from a woman in her forties or fifties with Graves disease. The DNA for the CDR3 is TGTGCCAGCAGCTTGGAAGGGAAAACTGAAGCTTTCTTT. Translated, it gives CASSLEGKTEAFF.